The TCR beta chain under discussion was sequenced for a study of tissue T cells after allogeneic stem cell transplantation. Overall study: Of the grafts for graft-versus-host disease patients, several were unmodified and three CD34-selected.

General observations from the study: Anatomically similar tissues had similar TCR repertoires within each patient.

In regard to this clone: Its target is not known. One junction end does not reproduce the germline sequence, and a read error may be involved.

This CDR3 spans 13 amino acids. The germline V gene has CDR1 MNHEY and CDR2 SVGEGT. Repertoires were generated with immunoSEQ multiplex PCR, while TCRdb's copy carries only in-frame clones and drops some. This table has 28,000 or so clones, 91% appearing once. Sequencing used blood, obtained before transplantation. This clonotype was sampled from a male donor at least 60 years old who later had graft-versus-host disease after an allogeneic stem cell transplant. V usage is TRBV6-2 or TRBV6-3 and J usage is TRBJ2-7, with D unclear. The CDR3 sequence: CASSYSSAWHRFF. In DNA form, the CDR3 reads TGTGCCAGCAGTTACTCGTCCGCCTGGCACCGGTTCTTC.